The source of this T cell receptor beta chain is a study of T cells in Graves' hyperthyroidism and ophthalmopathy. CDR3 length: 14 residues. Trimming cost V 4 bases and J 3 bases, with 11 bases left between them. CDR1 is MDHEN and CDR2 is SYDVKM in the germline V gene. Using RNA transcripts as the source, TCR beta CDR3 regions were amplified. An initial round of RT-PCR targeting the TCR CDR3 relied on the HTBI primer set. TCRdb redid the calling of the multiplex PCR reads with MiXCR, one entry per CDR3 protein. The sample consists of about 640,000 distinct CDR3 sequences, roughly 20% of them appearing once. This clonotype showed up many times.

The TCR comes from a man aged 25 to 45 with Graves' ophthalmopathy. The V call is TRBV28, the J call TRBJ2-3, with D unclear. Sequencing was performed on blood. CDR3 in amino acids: CASSSPVGTDTQYF. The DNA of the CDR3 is TGTGCCAGCAGTTCCCCAGTAGGGACAGATACGCAGTATTTT.